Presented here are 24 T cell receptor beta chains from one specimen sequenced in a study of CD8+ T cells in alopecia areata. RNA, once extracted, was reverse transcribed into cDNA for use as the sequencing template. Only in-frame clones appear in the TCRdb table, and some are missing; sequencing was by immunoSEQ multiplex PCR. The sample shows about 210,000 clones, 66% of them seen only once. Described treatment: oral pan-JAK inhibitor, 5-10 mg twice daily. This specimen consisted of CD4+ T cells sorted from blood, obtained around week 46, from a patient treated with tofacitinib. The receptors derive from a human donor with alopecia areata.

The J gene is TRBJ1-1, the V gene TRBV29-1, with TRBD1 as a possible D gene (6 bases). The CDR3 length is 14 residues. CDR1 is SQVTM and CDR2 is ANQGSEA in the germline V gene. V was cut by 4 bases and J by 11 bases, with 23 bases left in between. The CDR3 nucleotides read TGCAGCGTTGTAGGGCTAACAGGGTCGGGTGGGGCTTTCTTT. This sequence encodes CSVVGLTGSGGAFF.

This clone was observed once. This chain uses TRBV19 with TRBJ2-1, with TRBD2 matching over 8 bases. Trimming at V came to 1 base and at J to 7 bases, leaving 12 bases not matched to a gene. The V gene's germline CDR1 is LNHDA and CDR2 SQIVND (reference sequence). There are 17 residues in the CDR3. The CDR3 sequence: CASSIGSRRGAMNEQFF. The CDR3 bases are TGTGCCAGTAGTATAGGTTCCAGGCGGGGGGCCATGAATGAGCAGTTCTTC.

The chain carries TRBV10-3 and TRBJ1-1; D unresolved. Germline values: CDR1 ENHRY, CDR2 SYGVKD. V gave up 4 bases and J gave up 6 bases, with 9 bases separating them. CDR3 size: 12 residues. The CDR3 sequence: CAISALDAEAFF. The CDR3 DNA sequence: TGTGCCATCAGTGCCCTGGATGCTGAAGCTTTCTTT.

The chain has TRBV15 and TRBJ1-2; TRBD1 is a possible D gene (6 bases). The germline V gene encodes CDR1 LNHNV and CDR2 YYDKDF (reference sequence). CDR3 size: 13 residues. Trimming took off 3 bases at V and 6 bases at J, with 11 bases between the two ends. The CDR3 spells CATSSTGFHGYTF. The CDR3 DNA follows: TGTGCCACCAGCAGTACAGGGTTCCATGGCTACACCTTC.

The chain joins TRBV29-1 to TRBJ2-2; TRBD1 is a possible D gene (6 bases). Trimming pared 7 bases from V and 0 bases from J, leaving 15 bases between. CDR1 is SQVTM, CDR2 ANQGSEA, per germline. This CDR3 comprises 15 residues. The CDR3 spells CSGSGTSANTGELFF. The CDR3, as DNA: TGCAGCGGGTCCGGGACAAGCGCGAACACCGGGGAGCTGTTTTTT.

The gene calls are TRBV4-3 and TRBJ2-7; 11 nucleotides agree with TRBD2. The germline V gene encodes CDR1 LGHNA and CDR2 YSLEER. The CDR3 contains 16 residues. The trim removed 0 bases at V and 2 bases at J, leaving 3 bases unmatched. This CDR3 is CASSQDSGLAAYEQYF. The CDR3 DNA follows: TGCGCCAGCAGCCAAGATTCGGGACTAGCGGCCTACGAGCAGTACTTC.

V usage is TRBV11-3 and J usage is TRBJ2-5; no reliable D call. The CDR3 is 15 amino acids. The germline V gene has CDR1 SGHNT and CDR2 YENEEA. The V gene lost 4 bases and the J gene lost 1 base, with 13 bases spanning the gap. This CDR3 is CASSSVWVSQETQYF. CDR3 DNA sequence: TGTGCCAGCAGCTCGGTTTGGGTCAGCCAAGAGACCCAGTACTTC. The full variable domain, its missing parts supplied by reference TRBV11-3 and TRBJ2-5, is EAGVVQSPRYKIIEKKQPVAFWCNPISGHNTLYWYLQNLGQGPELLIRYENEEAVDDSQLPKDRFSAERLKGVDSTLKIQPAELGDSAVYLCASSSVWVSQETQYFGPGTRLLVL.

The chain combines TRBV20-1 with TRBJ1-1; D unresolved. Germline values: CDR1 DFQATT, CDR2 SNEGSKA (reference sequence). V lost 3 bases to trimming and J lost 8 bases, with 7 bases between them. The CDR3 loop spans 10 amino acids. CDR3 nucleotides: TGCAGTGCTAGTTTCCACGAAGCTTTCTTT. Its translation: CSASFHEAFF.

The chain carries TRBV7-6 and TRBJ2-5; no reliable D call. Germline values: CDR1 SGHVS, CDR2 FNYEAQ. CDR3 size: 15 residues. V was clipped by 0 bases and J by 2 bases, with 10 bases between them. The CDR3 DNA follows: TGTGCCAGCAGCTTAGCGTGGGCAGATCAAGAGACCCAGTACTTC. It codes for CASSLAWADQETQYF.

This CDR3 reads CAWSGGDYNSPLHF. The DNA for the CDR3 is TGTGCCTGGAGCGGTGGGGACTATAATTCACCCCTCCACTTT. The J gene is TRBJ1-6, the V gene TRBV30; D gene unclear. The CDR3 has 14 residues. The germline gives CDR1 GTSNPN, CDR2 SVGIG (reference sequence). With 3 bases removed from V and 3 bases from J, the gap between germline ends came to 9 bases.

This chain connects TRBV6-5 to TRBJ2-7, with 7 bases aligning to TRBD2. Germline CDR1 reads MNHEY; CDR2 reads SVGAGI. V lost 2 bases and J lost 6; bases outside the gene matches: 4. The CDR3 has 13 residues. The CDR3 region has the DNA TGTGCCAGCAGTTACCCGACGGGGGGCGAGCAGTACTTC. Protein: CASSYPTGGEQYF.

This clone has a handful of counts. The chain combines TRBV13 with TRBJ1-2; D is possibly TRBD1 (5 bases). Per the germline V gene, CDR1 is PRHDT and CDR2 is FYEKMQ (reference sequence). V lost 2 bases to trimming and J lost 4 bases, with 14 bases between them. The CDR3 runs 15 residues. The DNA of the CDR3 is TGTGCCAGCAGCTTACAACTCGGCGGGGGCTATGGCTACACCTTC. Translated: CASSLQLGGGYGYTF.

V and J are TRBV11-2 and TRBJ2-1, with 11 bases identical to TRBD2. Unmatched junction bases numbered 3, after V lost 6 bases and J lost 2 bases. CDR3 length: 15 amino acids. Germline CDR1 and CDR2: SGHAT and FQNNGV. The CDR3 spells CASRGTSGTYNEQFF. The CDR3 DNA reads TGTGCCAGCAGGGGGACTAGCGGTACCTACAATGAGCAGTTCTTC.

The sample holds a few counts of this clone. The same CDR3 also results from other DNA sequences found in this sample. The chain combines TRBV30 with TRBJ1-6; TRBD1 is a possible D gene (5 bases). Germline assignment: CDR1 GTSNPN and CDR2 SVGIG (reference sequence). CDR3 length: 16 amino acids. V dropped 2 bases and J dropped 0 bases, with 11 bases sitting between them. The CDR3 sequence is CAWSRQSLSYNSPLHF. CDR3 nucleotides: TGTGCCTGGAGTAGACAGAGCCTCTCCTATAATTCACCCCTCCACTTT.

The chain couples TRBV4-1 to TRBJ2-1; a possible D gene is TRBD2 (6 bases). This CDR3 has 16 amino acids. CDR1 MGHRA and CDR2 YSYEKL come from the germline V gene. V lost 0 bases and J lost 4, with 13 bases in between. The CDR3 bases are TGCGCCAGCAGCCAAGAGATAGCGGTTACATACAATGAGCAGTTCTTC. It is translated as CASSQEIAVTYNEQFF.

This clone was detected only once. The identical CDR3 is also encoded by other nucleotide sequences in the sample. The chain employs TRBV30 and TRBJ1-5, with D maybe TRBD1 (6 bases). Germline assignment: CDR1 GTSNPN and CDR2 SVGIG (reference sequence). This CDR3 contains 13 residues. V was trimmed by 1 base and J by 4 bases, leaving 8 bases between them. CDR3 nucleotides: TGTGCCTGGAGTGACACAGGGAATCAGCCCCAGCATTTT. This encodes CAWSDTGNQPQHF. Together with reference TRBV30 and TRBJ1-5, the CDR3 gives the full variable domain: SQTIHQWPATLVQPVGSPLSLECTVEGTSNPNLYWYRQAAGRGLQLLFYSVGIGQISSEVPQNLSASRPQDRQFILSSKKLLLSDSGFYLCAWSDTGNQPQHFGDGTRLSIL.

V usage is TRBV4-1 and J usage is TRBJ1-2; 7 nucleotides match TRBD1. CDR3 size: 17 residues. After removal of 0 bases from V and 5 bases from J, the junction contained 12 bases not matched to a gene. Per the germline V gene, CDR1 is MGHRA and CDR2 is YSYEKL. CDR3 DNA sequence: TGCGCCAGCAGCCAAGAAGACGACAGGGCCCGCCTTTATGGCTACACCTTC. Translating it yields CASSQEDDRARLYGYTF.

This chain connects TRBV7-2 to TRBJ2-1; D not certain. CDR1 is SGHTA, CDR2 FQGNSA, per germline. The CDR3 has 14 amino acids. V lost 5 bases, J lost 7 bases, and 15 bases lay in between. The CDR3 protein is CASSPTRIGNEQFF. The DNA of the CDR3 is TGTGCCAGCAGCCCGACCCGAATCGGTAATGAGCAGTTCTTC.

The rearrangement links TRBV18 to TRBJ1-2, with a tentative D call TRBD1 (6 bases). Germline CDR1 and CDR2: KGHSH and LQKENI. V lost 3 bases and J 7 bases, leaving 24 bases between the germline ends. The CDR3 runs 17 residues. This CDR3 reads CASSPVMDSELRSGYTF. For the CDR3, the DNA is TGTGCCAGCTCACCTGTTATGGACAGCGAGTTACGTAGTGGCTACACCTTC. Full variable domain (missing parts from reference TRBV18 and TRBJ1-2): NAGVMQNPRHLVRRRGQEARLRCSPMKGHSHVYWYRQLPEEGLKFMVYLQKENIIDESGMPKERFSAEFPKEGPSILRIQQVVRGDSAAYFCASSPVMDSELRSGYTFGSGTRLTVV.

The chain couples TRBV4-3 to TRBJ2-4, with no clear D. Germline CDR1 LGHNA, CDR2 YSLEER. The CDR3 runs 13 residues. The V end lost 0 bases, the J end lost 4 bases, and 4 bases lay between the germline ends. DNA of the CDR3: TGCGCCAGCAGCCAAGATTTTAAAAACATTCAGTACTTC. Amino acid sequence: CASSQDFKNIQYF.

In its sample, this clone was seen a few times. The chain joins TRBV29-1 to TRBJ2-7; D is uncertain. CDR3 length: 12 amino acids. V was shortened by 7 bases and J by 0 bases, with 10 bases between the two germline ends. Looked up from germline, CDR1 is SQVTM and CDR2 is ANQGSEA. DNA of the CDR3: TGCAGCGCCGTGTGGAGCTCCTACGAGCAGTACTTC. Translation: CSAVWSSYEQYF.

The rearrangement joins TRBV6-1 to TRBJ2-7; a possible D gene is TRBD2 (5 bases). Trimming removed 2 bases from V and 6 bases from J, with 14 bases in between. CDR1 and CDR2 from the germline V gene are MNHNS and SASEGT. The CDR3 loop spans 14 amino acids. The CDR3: CASSESLGLREQYF. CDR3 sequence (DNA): TGTGCCAGCAGTGAATCACTAGGCCTTCGCGAGCAGTACTTC.

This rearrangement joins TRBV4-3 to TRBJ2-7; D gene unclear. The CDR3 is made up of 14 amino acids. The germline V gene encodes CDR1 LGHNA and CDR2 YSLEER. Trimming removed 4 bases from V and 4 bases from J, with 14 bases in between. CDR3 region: CASSPQLEFYEQYF. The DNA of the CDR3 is TGCGCCAGCAGCCCACAGCTCGAATTTTACGAGCAGTACTTC.

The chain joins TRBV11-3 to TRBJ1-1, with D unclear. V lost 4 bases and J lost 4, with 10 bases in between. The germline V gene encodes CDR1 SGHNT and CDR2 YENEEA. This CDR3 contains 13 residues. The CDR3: CASSYGGGTEAFF. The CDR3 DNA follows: TGTGCCAGCAGCTACGGTGGAGGCACTGAAGCTTTCTTT.